This T cell receptor beta chain was recorded in a study of shared clonotypes between healthy human individuals. Findings and caveats of the study: Across subsets, estimated richness was generally greater for naive than for memory populations. When compared with the clonotypes that were shared by all four sorted-subset donors, the non-shared clonotypes turned out to have lower generation probabilities.

Assay used: immunoSEQ multiplex PCR; TCRdb lists only in-frame clones, some missing. Of 330,000 or so clones in the sample, about 74% were seen once. Regarding this clone: Its antigen is as yet unknown.

Donors were Caucasian adults residing in Nashville, Tennessee, USA. This receptor was obtained from a young man in good health. The material sequenced was memory CD4+ T cells sorted from blood. The subset: CD45RA-negative fraction.

In nucleotides, the CDR3 is TGTGCCAGCAGCTCGGGTGAGAATCAGCCCCAGCATTTT. The encoded protein is CASSSGENQPQHF. The chain has TRBV5-4 and TRBJ1-5; D remains unclear. The germline gives CDR1 SGHNT, CDR2 YYREEE (reference sequence). V lost 3 bases and J 4 bases, leaving 8 bases between the germline ends. CDR3 length: 13 amino acids.